This T cell receptor (beta chain) was documented in a study of T cell clones after liver transplantation. Overall study context: TCRbeta sequencing after a pre-transplant mixed lymphocyte reaction identified graft-donor-reactive clones, later tracked in post-transplant blood. As an antigen-independent comparator, third-party-reactive TCRbeta sequences came from pre-transplant mixed lymphocyte reactions.

Clones were read by immunoSEQ multiplex PCR, and TCRdb kept only the in-frame ones, dropping some. The profile shows some 57,000 clones, 60% to 80% of them singletons. Germline CDR1 reads SNHLY; CDR2 reads FYNNEI. The V segment lost 6 bases and the J segment 7 bases; nucleotides outside the gene matches: 6. There are 14 residues in the CDR3. Sequences were derived from CD4+ T cells from blood, sampled at the 22-month timepoint. This receptor was identified in a human patient who received a liver transplant. Some T cells here may be from the graft donor. The V gene is TRBV2, the J gene TRBJ2-1; TRBD2 matches 10 bases. The CDR3 DNA follows: TGTGCCAGCAGAGTAGCGGGGGGTATAAATGAGCAGTTCTTC. Amino acids: CASRVAGGINEQFF.